Below, 20 T cell receptor beta chains from the same sample are listed, as sequenced in a study of human CD8 memory T cell subsets. A UMI-labeled 5' RACE approach was the method that produced the TCR beta libraries. TCRdb re-called the 5' RACE reads and gives one entry per CDR3 protein, without DNA. This sample's table reports 9,500 to 12,000 distinct CDR3 sequences. What was sequenced was CD8+ stem-like memory T cells (TSCM and TCM) sorted from PBMCs. Subset noted: stem-like memory CD8 T cells (TSTEM), CCR7+ PD-1- TIGIT-. Receptors were obtained from a human donor in good health.

The chain links TRBV29-1 to TRBJ2-5; TCRdb reports TRBD2, a call that lacks DNA to check it against. CDR1 and CDR2 (germline): SQVTM, ANQGSEA. CDR3 length: 17 amino acids. The CDR3 loop is CSGTTRTSGRLTETQYF.

In terms of frequency, this clonotype is medium-sized (0.01 to 0.1%). The chain employs TRBV7-2 and TRBJ2-7; TCRdb names TRBD2, which stays unverified in the absence of DNA. The CDR3 has 15 residues. The germline V gene has CDR1 SGHTA and CDR2 FQGNSA. The CDR3 here is CASSSGGTLPLEQYF.

The CDR3 loop is CSVVYRGGYEQYF. The chain couples TRBV29-1 to TRBJ2-7; TCRdb's assignment of TRBD2 cannot be checked, as there is no DNA. The CDR3 runs 13 residues. Germline V gene data show CDR1 as SQVTM and CDR2 as ANQGSEA.

The rearrangement uses TRBV29-1 and TRBJ2-5; without DNA, the TCRdb call of TRBD2 cannot be checked. The CDR3 is 12 residues long. Per the germline V gene, CDR1 is SQVTM and CDR2 is ANQGSEA. The CDR3 region is CSIGRPQETQYF.

This chain uses TRBV5-6 with TRBJ1-1. Germline CDR1 reads SGHDT; CDR2 reads YYEEEE. This CDR3 is built from 18 residues. The CDR3 is CASSLEVQVRVWNTEAFF. Looking up the rest from reference TRBV5-6 and TRBJ1-1 gives the full variable domain: DAGVTQSPTHLIKTRGQQVTLRCSPKSGHDTVSWYQQALGQGPQFIFQYYEEEERQRGNFPDRFSGHQFPNYSSELNVNALLLGDSALYLCASSLEVQVRVWNTEAFFGQGTRLTVV.

The CDR3 here is CASSLVGGTDTQYF. The rearrangement joins TRBV7-2 to TRBJ2-3; no DNA is available, so the TRBD2 call from TCRdb remains unchecked. The CDR3 is made up of 14 amino acids. Germline lookup yields CDR1 SGHTA and CDR2 FQGNSA.

Its frequency marks this clonotype as medium-sized. The chain is built from TRBV7-2 and TRBJ1-2. The germline CDR1 and CDR2 sequences are SGHTA and FQGNSA. The CDR3 consists of 15 residues. The CDR3 spells CASSLASDKYYGYTF.

The chain couples TRBV5-1 to TRBJ1-5. This CDR3 spans 14 amino acids. Germline loops: CDR1 SGHRS, CDR2 YFSETQ. Here the CDR3 reads CASSFGGYNQPQHF.

This sequence joins TRBV3-1 and TRBJ2-1; TCRdb picks TRBD1, but there is no DNA to check that call. The germline V gene has CDR1 LGHDT and CDR2 YNNKEL (reference sequence). The CDR3 runs 14 residues. Here the CDR3 reads CASSPRDIHNEQFF.

This clonotype counts as medium-sized (0.01 to 0.1%) by frequency. This rearrangement joins TRBV30 to TRBJ1-1. The CDR3 contains 14 residues. Germline CDR1 and CDR2: GTSNPN and SVGIG (reference sequence). CDR3 residues: CAWSTGRGGTEAFF.

The CDR3 reads CASSLLGGGAGSYEQYF. V usage is TRBV7-9 and J usage is TRBJ2-7; lacking DNA, the TRBD1 call made by TCRdb goes unchecked. There are 17 residues in the CDR3. Germline CDR1 and CDR2: SEHNR and FQNEAQ (reference sequence).

This clonotype is labeled medium-sized based on frequency. V is TRBV6-4 and J is TRBJ1-1; no DNA is available, so the TRBD1 call from TCRdb remains unchecked. CDR1 is MRHNA and CDR2 is SNTAGT in the germline V gene. The CDR3 length is 15 residues. CDR3: CASSEGVDGNTEAFF.

The rearrangement uses TRBV6-2 or TRBV6-3 and TRBJ2-7; TCRdb's D call of TRBD1 is untestable without DNA. Germline values: CDR1 MNHEY, CDR2 SVGEGT. This CDR3 has 13 residues. The CDR3 here is CASGGDRRYEQYF.

V is TRBV14 and J is TRBJ2-1; TCRdb returns TRBD2, unconfirmable since there is no DNA. The CDR3 spans 15 residues. The germline CDR1 and CDR2 sequences are SGHDN and FVKESK. The CDR3 loop is CASSRTSGRGDEQFF.

The chain couples TRBV27 to TRBJ2-5; TCRdb designates TRBD1, a call that cannot be tested without DNA. CDR1 is MNHEY and CDR2 is SMNVEV in the germline V gene (reference sequence). The CDR3 totals 13 residues. CDR3: CASSAPTEETQYF.

The chain carries TRBV24-1 and TRBJ2-3; TCRdb proposes TRBD2, but this gene call is untestable without DNA. Germline CDR1 reads KGHDR; CDR2 reads SFDVKD. There are 17 residues in the CDR3. The CDR3 region is CATSDLWASGSQDTQYF.

This chain uses TRBV7-9 with TRBJ2-1; TCRdb selects TRBD2, and the lack of DNA leaves this call unchecked. Germline CDR1 reads SEHNR; CDR2 reads FQNEAQ (reference sequence). The CDR3 length is 15 residues. The CDR3 reads CASSSTSPTYNEQFF.

By frequency, this clonotype is medium-sized. This rearrangement joins TRBV14 to TRBJ2-3; TCRdb selects TRBD2, and the lack of DNA leaves this call unchecked. Germline CDR1 reads SGHDN; CDR2 reads FVKESK. This CDR3 spans 20 amino acids. The CDR3 loop is CASSQGFGTGGPARTDTQYF.

The V gene is TRBV7-6, the J gene TRBJ1-2; there is no DNA to check the TCRdb D call of TRBD1. CDR3 length equals 17 residues. Germline loops: CDR1 SGHVS, CDR2 FNYEAQ. The CDR3 sequence: CASSLVSGTGRTSGYTF. Drawing the rest from reference TRBV7-6 and TRBJ1-2, the complete variable domain is GAGVSQSPRYKVTKRGQDVALRCDPISGHVSLYWYRQALGQGPEFLTYFNYEAQQDKSGLPNDRFSAERPEGSISTLTIQRTEQRDSAMYRCASSLVSGTGRTSGYTFGSGTRLTVV.

CDR3 amino acids: CASSLGDHPRDQYF. V and J are TRBV5-1 and TRBJ2-5; TCRdb selects TRBD1, and the lack of DNA leaves this call unchecked. The CDR3 covers 14 residues. Germline-derived CDR1 and CDR2 are SGHRS and YFSETQ.